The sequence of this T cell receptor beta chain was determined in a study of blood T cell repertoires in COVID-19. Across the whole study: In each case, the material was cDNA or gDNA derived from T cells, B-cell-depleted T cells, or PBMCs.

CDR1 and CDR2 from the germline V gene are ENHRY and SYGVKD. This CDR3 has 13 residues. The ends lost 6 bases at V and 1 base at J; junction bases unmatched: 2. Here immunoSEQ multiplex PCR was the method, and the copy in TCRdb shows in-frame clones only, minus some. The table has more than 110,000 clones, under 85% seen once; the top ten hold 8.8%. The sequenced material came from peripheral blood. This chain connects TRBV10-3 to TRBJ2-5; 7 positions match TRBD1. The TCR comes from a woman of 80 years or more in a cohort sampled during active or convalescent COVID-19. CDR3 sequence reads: CAISGQVQETQYF. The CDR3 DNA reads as TGTGCCATCAGCGGACAGGTCCAAGAGACCCAGTACTTC.